The text below deals with one T cell receptor (beta chain). The method was immunoSEQ multiplex PCR; TCRdb's version includes in-frame clones alone and lacks a portion of them. This sample has approximately 180,000 clones, with 80% to 90% found just once. This entry comes from a study of blood T cell repertoires in COVID-19. The TCR was taken from a woman aged 40 to 49 with acute COVID-19. The sample taken for sequencing was PBMCs or T cells enriched from blood (not recorded which).

The CDR3 DNA reads as TGTGCCATCAGTGATGCGCCGGTCTATGGCTACACCTTC. It translates to CAISDAPVYGYTF. The J gene is TRBJ1-2, the V gene TRBV10-3; no clear D gene. The CDR3 spans 13 residues. The V and J ends lost 3 bases and 4 bases respectively, with 9 bases between them. Germline V gives CDR1 ENHRY, CDR2 SYGVKD.